These 31 T cell receptor beta chains came from one sample sequenced in a study of blood T cell repertoires in COVID-19. Data came from immunoSEQ multiplex PCR; TCRdb stores just in-frame clones and leaves some out. Among 240,000 or so clones listed, 86% were seen once. Sequenced material: peripheral blood. These receptor sequences come from a man older than 75 with acute or convalescent COVID-19.

The J gene is TRBJ1-5, the V gene TRBV18; 8 bases are a match to TRBD1. V was clipped by 5 bases and J by 0 bases; unmatched bases: 6. Germline-derived CDR1 and CDR2 are KGHSH and LQKENI. The CDR3 has 16 amino acids. Here the CDR3 DNA reads TGTGCCAGCTCAGACAGGGGCGTGTATAGCAATCAGCCCCAGCATTTT. It specifies CASSDRGVYSNQPQHF.

The rearrangement uses TRBV19 and TRBJ1-5, with D perhaps TRBD1 (5 bases). The CDR3 is made up of 15 amino acids. The V gene's germline CDR1 is LNHDA and CDR2 SQIVND (reference sequence). Between the trimmed V and J ends, which lost 7 bases and 1 base, there was a span of 14 bases. The CDR3 DNA reads TGTGCCAGTACCGACAGCGGGGGGAGCAATCAGCCCCAGCATTTT. Its protein is CASTDSGGSNQPQHF. Variable domain in full (rest from reference TRBV19 and TRBJ1-5): DGGITQSPKYLFRKEGQNVTLSCEQNLNHDAMYWYRQDPGQGLRLIYYSQIVNDFQKGDIAEGYSVSREKKESFPLTVTSAQKNPTAFYLCASTDSGGSNQPQHFGDGTRLSIL.

The V and J genes are TRBV7-2 and TRBJ2-2; 8 nucleotides agree with TRBD1. The ends lost 6 bases at V and 2 bases at J; junction bases unmatched: 5. This CDR3 is 15 amino acids long. The V gene's germline CDR1 is SGHTA and CDR2 FQGNSA. The CDR3 region is CASRLDRVNTGELFF. The CDR3 DNA follows: TGTGCCAGCAGATTGGACAGGGTCAACACCGGGGAGCTGTTTTTT.

The V gene is TRBV11-2, the J gene TRBJ2-6, with D tentatively TRBD1 (7 bases). Trimming took off 5 bases at V and 1 base at J, with 15 bases between the two ends. This CDR3 is 17 amino acids long. CDR1 is SGHAT and CDR2 is FQNNGV in the germline V gene. The CDR3 spells CASSRGTAASGANVLTF. The CDR3, as DNA: TGTGCCAGCAGCCGCGGGACAGCTGCATCTGGGGCCAACGTCCTGACTTTC. Full variable domain (outside the CDR3, taken from reference TRBV11-2 and TRBJ2-6): EAGVAQSPRYKIIEKRQSVAFWCNPISGHATLYWYQQILGQGPKLLIQFQNNGVVDDSQLPKDRFSAERLKGVDSTLKIQPAKLEDSAVYLCASSRGTAASGANVLTFGAGSRLTVL.

The rearrangement uses TRBV5-6 and TRBJ1-6; 8 positions agree with TRBD1. With 5 bases clipped from V and 5 bases from J, the junction kept 12 bases outside the gene matches. This CDR3 region has 17 residues. Per germline, CDR1 SGHDT and CDR2 YYEEEE. CDR3 region: CASSPRTGRSNNSPLHF. DNA of the CDR3: TGTGCCAGCAGTCCTCGGACAGGGAGGTCGAATAATTCACCCCTCCACTTT. The entire variable domain, with the rest obtained from reference TRBV5-6 and TRBJ1-6, is as follows: DAGVTQSPTHLIKTRGQQVTLRCSPKSGHDTVSWYQQALGQGPQFIFQYYEEEERQRGNFPDRFSGHQFPNYSSELNVNALLLGDSALYLCASSPRTGRSNNSPLHFGNGTRLTVT.

V is TRBV28 and J is TRBJ2-1; D perhaps matches TRBD1 (6 bases). V was pared by 5 bases and J by 0 bases, with 17 bases between. The germline V gene has CDR1 MDHEN and CDR2 SYDVKM. The CDR3 extends over 17 amino acids. The CDR3 is CASSPPPGESSYNEQFF. CDR3 coding DNA: TGTGCCAGCAGTCCACCCCCAGGGGAGAGCTCCTACAATGAGCAGTTCTTC.

V and J are TRBV5-1 and TRBJ1-4; D may be TRBD1 (5 bases). With 4 bases removed from V and 4 bases from J, the gap between germline ends came to 11 bases. Germline V CDR1 and CDR2: SGHRS, YFSETQ. The CDR3 is made up of 14 amino acids. In DNA, the CDR3 is TGCGCCAGCAGCGTCGGGGGATTTAATGAAAAACTGTTTTTT. It is translated as CASSVGGFNEKLFF.

The chain joins TRBV28 to TRBJ2-5, with 12 bases that match TRBD2. The CDR3 extends over 14 amino acids. The V segment lost 8 bases and the J segment 5 bases; nucleotides outside the gene matches: 6. Germline CDR1 MDHEN, CDR2 SYDVKM. The CDR3 here is CASQLAGGRETQYF. Here the CDR3 DNA reads TGTGCCAGCCAACTAGCGGGGGGCCGTGAGACCCAGTACTTC. Filled out from reference TRBV28 and TRBJ2-5, the complete variable domain reads DVKVTQSSRYLVKRTGEKVFLECVQDMDHENMFWYRQDPGLGLRLIYFSYDVKMKEKGDIPEGYSVSREKKERFSLILESASTNQTSMYLCASQLAGGRETQYFGPGTRLLVL.

This chain links TRBV11-2 with TRBJ1-1; no clear D gene. The CDR3 totals 15 residues. CDR1 SGHAT and CDR2 FQNNGV come from the germline V gene. V was pared by 5 bases and J by 0 bases, with 13 bases between. In DNA form, the CDR3 reads TGTGCCAGCAGCCCTACGGAGTCCGTGAACACTGAAGCTTTCTTT. Protein sequence: CASSPTESVNTEAFF.

This chain links TRBV5-1 with TRBJ2-3; TRBD1 agrees at 7 bases. The germline gives CDR1 SGHRS, CDR2 YFSETQ. CDR3 length: 15 residues. V was clipped by 4 bases and J by 0 bases; unmatched bases: 5. This CDR3 is CASSPSGQSTDTQYF. The CDR3 DNA sequence: TGCGCCAGCAGCCCGTCGGGACAGAGCACAGATACGCAGTATTTT.

The chain is built from TRBV7-2 and TRBJ1-3; the D is unclear. Looked up from germline, CDR1 is SGHTA and CDR2 is FQGNSA. The CDR3 length is 14 residues. V dropped 1 base and J dropped 4 bases, with 8 bases sitting between them. The CDR3 protein is CASSLVSRGNTIYF. CDR3 DNA: TGTGCCAGCAGCTTAGTGTCACGGGGAAACACCATATATTTT.

The chain has TRBV18 and TRBJ1-5, with D possibly being TRBD1 (6 bases). The germline gives CDR1 KGHSH, CDR2 LQKENI. This CDR3 has 15 amino acids. The germline V and J ends were trimmed by 3 bases and 0 bases, with 9 bases remaining between them. In nucleotides, the CDR3 is TGTGCCAGCTCACCGGGACAAAGTAGCAATCAGCCCCAGCATTTT. It encodes CASSPGQSSNQPQHF.

The chain combines TRBV5-8 with TRBJ2-5; 9 nucleotides line up with TRBD1. This CDR3 spans 12 amino acids. Germline loops: CDR1 SGHTS, CDR2 YDEGEE. V was clipped by 0 bases and J by 14 bases; unmatched bases: 5. The CDR3 sequence: CASSLARDRVYF. CDR3 nucleotide sequence: TGTGCCAGCAGCTTGGCACGGGACAGGGTTTACTTC.

V usage is TRBV4-1 and J usage is TRBJ1-3, with 7 positions matching TRBD1. The CDR3 has 16 amino acids. The V segment lost 3 bases and the J segment 4 bases; nucleotides outside the gene matches: 9. Looked up from germline, CDR1 is MGHRA and CDR2 is YSYEKL. CDR3 coding DNA: TGCGCCAGCAGCCACGGGCGGGACAGTGCCGGAAACACCATATATTTT. Its protein product is CASSHGRDSAGNTIYF.

The CDR3 region is CASSRQGLVYEQYF. In DNA, the CDR3 is TGTGCCAGTAGTCGCCAGGGACTAGTTTACGAGCAGTACTTC. The V gene is TRBV19, the J gene TRBJ2-7, with 8 bases matching TRBD2. Germline V CDR1 and CDR2: LNHDA, SQIVND (reference sequence). V lost 5 bases to trimming and J lost 4 bases; unmatched junction nucleotides: 7. The CDR3 runs to 14 residues.

The chain employs TRBV6-5 and TRBJ1-5; 9 bases agree with TRBD1. The germline V gene encodes CDR1 MNHEY and CDR2 SVGAGI. The CDR3 length is 14 residues. The trim removed 5 bases at V and 7 bases at J, leaving 6 bases unmatched. The CDR3, as DNA: TGTGCCAGCAGTCTTACAGGGGGCGAGCAGCCCCAGCATTTT. The encoded protein is CASSLTGGEQPQHF.

The gene calls are TRBV4-2 and TRBJ2-6; 8 bases line up with TRBD1. V lost 4 bases, J lost 4 bases, and 9 bases stayed unmatched. CDR3 length equals 17 residues. Germline CDR1 and CDR2: LGHNA and YNFKEQ. DNA for the CDR3: TGTGCCAGCAGCCGGCAGGGGGCGTCGTTCGGGGCCAACGTCCTGACTTTC. Its protein product is CASSRQGASFGANVLTF.

This CDR3 reads CASSLGTTLNTEAFF. The CDR3 DNA is TGTGCCAGCAGCTTAGGGACAACTTTGAACACTGAAGCTTTCTTT. V gene TRBV7-2 combines with J gene TRBJ1-1; D might be TRBD1 (5 bases). The CDR3 runs 15 residues. The germline V and J ends were trimmed by 1 base and 0 bases, with 9 bases remaining between them. CDR1 and CDR2 (germline): SGHTA, FQGNSA. Full variable domain (rest looked up from reference TRBV7-2 and TRBJ1-1): GAGVSQSPSNKVTEKGKDVELRCDPISGHTALYWYRQSLGQGLEFLIYFQGNSAPDKSGLPSDRFSAERTGGSVSTLTIQRTQQEDSAVYLCASSLGTTLNTEAFFGQGTRLTVV.

The chain combines TRBV13 with TRBJ2-1; D is perhaps TRBD1 (6 bases). Trimming took 5 bases from V and 0 from J, leaving 20 bases between them. Germline loops: CDR1 PRHDT, CDR2 FYEKMQ (reference sequence). The CDR3 consists of 18 residues. The CDR3 is CASSVNEGVGDSYNEQFF. The CDR3 nucleotides are TGTGCCAGCAGCGTCAACGAGGGGGTCGGAGACTCCTACAATGAGCAGTTCTTC.

This clone was observed a handful of times. The chain links TRBV18 to TRBJ1-5, with 12 bases identical to TRBD1. Per the germline V gene, CDR1 is KGHSH and CDR2 is LQKENI. The junction had 7 bases not matched to a gene; V was cut back by 4 bases and J by 6 bases. CDR3 length: 16 residues. CDR3 sequence (DNA): TGTGCCAGCTCACAAACCGGGACAGGGGGCGGTCAGCCCCAGCATTTT. Its protein product is CASSQTGTGGGQPQHF.

CDR3 DNA: TGTGCCAGCAGGAAAGTGGGACAGGGGCTGGGTAACACTGAAGCTTTCTTT. Translated: CASRKVGQGLGNTEAFF. The V gene is TRBV2, the J gene TRBJ1-1; the match to TRBD1 covers 10 bases. From germline, CDR1 is SNHLY and CDR2 FYNNEI. The CDR3 has 17 residues. Trimming took 6 bases from V and 2 from J; bases not matched to a gene: 12.

V usage is TRBV29-1 and J usage is TRBJ1-5; D perhaps matches TRBD1 (5 bases). Germline CDR1 SQVTM, CDR2 ANQGSEA. Trimming left V 0 bases short and J 10 bases short, with 13 bases between. This CDR3 is built from 13 residues. The CDR3 reads CSVEELVGDPQHF. The CDR3 coding sequence is TGCAGCGTTGAAGAGTTAGTAGGGGATCCCCAGCATTTT.

A word on this clone: The sample holds other DNA sequences that translate to the same CDR3. The J gene is TRBJ2-1, the V gene TRBV5-1, with TRBD2 matching over 8 bases. The CDR3 length is 15 residues. V shed 3 bases and J 0 bases; nucleotides not matched to a gene: 2. The germline V gene has CDR1 SGHRS and CDR2 YFSETQ. For the CDR3, the DNA is TGCGCCAGCAGCTCCAGCGGGGGCTCCTACAATGAGCAGTTCTTC. Translated: CASSSSGGSYNEQFF.

The chain couples TRBV5-1 to TRBJ1-1, with D hard to call. Trimming cost V 6 bases and J 0 bases, with 9 bases left between them. The germline gives CDR1 SGHRS, CDR2 YFSETQ. The CDR3 consists of 13 residues. The CDR3 DNA follows: TGCGCCAGCACCGGGAGGGTGAACACTGAAGCTTTCTTT. Protein sequence: CASTGRVNTEAFF.

The chain uses TRBV19 and TRBJ2-1; 12 nucleotides match TRBD2. The CDR3 length is 13 residues. J gave up 9 bases and V 7 bases, and 4 bases lay outside the gene matches. CDR1 is LNHDA and CDR2 is SQIVND in the germline V gene (reference sequence). The CDR3 loop is CASTRTSGVEQFF. In nucleotides, the CDR3 is TGTGCCAGTACTCGGACTAGCGGGGTTGAGCAGTTCTTC.

A few counts support this clone. This rearrangement joins TRBV15 to TRBJ1-6; D gene uncertain. The CDR3 spans 15 residues. Trimming took off 1 base at V and 6 bases at J, with 10 bases between the two ends. Looked up from germline, CDR1 is LNHNV and CDR2 is YYDKDF (reference sequence). The CDR3 sequence: CATSRGGQLNSPLHF. DNA of the CDR3: TGTGCCACCAGCAGAGGAGGGCAGCTTAATTCACCCCTCCACTTT.

The CDR3 nucleotides read TGTGCCAGCAGTGACTCCCGGGGAAGCACTGAAGCTTTCTTT. Its protein is CASSDSRGSTEAFF. The genes are TRBV6-4 and TRBJ1-1; unclear D gene. With 0 bases removed from V and 4 bases from J, the gap between germline ends came to 9 bases. Germline CDR1 is MRHNA and CDR2 is SNTAGT. This CDR3 is built from 14 residues.

The V call is TRBV13, the J call TRBJ1-1; D is ambiguous. Germline V gives CDR1 PRHDT, CDR2 FYEKMQ (reference sequence). Between the trimmed V and J ends, which lost 1 base and 0 bases, there was a span of 9 bases. This CDR3 has 15 residues. This CDR3 is CASSLESLLNTEAFF. The CDR3 bases are TGTGCCAGCAGCTTAGAGAGTCTGCTGAACACTGAAGCTTTCTTT.

V and J are TRBV7-2 and TRBJ1-4, with D maybe TRBD1 (5 bases). This CDR3 region has 14 residues. CDR1 SGHTA and CDR2 FQGNSA come from the germline V gene. Between the trimmed V and J ends, which lost 6 bases and 7 bases, there was a span of 15 bases. DNA for the CDR3: TGTGCCAGCAGTATGGGGGGACTTGGTGAAAAACTGTTTTTT. As protein: CASSMGGLGEKLFF.

The chain uses TRBV18 and TRBJ1-3; maybe TRBD1 (6 bases). CDR3 length: 13 amino acids. The V end lost 4 bases, the J end lost 7 bases, and 11 bases lay between the germline ends. Germline V gene sequence: CDR1 KGHSH, CDR2 LQKENI. For the CDR3, the DNA is TGTGCCAGCTCACGGGACAATCTGAACACCATATATTTT. It yields the protein CASSRDNLNTIYF. Combining the CDR3 with reference TRBV18 and TRBJ1-3 gives the whole variable domain NAGVMQNPRHLVRRRGQEARLRCSPMKGHSHVYWYRQLPEEGLKFMVYLQKENIIDESGMPKERFSAEFPKEGPSILRIQQVVRGDSAAYFCASSRDNLNTIYFGEGSWLTVV.

V gene TRBV3-1 (or the pseudogene TRBV3-2) combines with J gene TRBJ1-1, with 7 nucleotides matching TRBD1. CDR1 and CDR2 (germline): LGHDT, YNNKEL (reference sequence). Losses at the gene ends were 0 bases for V and 2 bases for J; bases not matched to a gene: 6. The length of the CDR3 is 16 residues. The CDR3 loop is CASSQDWRQGNTEAFF. DNA of the CDR3: TGTGCCAGCAGCCAAGATTGGAGACAGGGCAACACTGAAGCTTTCTTT.